This T cell receptor (beta chain) emerged from a study of blood T cell repertoires in COVID-19. About the research overall: Sites across the United States, Italy and Spain contributed samples from acute and convalescent COVID-19. The cDNA or gDNA used as material had been derived from T cells, B-cell-depleted T cells, or PBMCs.

Germline CDR1 and CDR2: MNHEY and SVGEGT. The V gene end was trimmed by 3 bases and the J gene end by 2 bases; junction bases not matched to a gene: 6. The CDR3 runs to 15 residues. Methods used by the authors: Amplification with reference gene primers provided the estimates of nucleated cell counts. Method: immunoSEQ multiplex PCR; TCRdb's copy keeps in-frame clones and lacks some. The DNA was the basis for D and trimming; V, J and clone size are from that table. The profile shows about 270,000 clones, roughly nine tenths of them singletons. The J gene is TRBJ2-7, the V gene TRBV6-2 or TRBV6-3; 8 bases fit TRBD1. The sequence was collected from a man aged 55-75 years who had recovered from COVID-19. The specimen sequenced was peripheral blood. The CDR3 DNA is TGTGCCAGCAGTTATACAGGGGGTCTTACCTACGAGCAGTACTTC. Amino acid sequence: CASSYTGGLTYEQYF.